A selection of T cell receptor beta chains follows, all from one sample in a study of graft-versus-host responses after intestinal transplantation. Using immunoSEQ multiplex PCR, the repertoire was profiled, and TCRdb retains in-frame clones only, with some absent. The table lists around 95,000 clones, more than 85% of them singletons. Their specific antigens are unknown. Here the sequenced sample was unstimulated CD4+ T cells sorted from spleen or lymph node cells, taken before transplant. The receptors shown here come from a human donor who was the organ donor for an intestinal transplant. Both conserved end residues are part of each CDR3. Each record gives: D gene, J gene, clone size, V gene, CDR3 DNA, CDR3 protein. D genes are given only for firm matches. The size entry is marked missing in some rows and otherwise reads once, few, many or a size class.

D: NA
J: TRBJ1-2
size: NA
V: TRBV5-6
DNA: TGTGCCAGCACTCGGTGGACCAGTGGAGGCGGTGGCTACACCTTC
CDR3: CASTRWTSGGGGYTF

D: NA
J: TRBJ1-5
size: NA
V: TRBV28
DNA: TGTGCCAGCAGTTTAAGGGATTTTAATAGCAATCAGCCCCAGCATTTT
CDR3: CASSLRDFNSNQPQHF

D: TRBD1
J: TRBJ1-1
size: few
V: TRBV7-9
DNA: TGTGCCAGCAGCTCTACAGCAGGGGGCACTGAAGCTTTCTTT
CDR3: CASSSTAGGTEAFF

D: NA
J: TRBJ1-1
size: NA
V: TRBV7-9
DNA: TGTGCCAGCGGCCTTCCACAGGGTCAAACTGAAGCTTTCTTT
CDR3: CASGLPQGQTEAFF

D: TRBD2
J: TRBJ2-1
size: NA
V: TRBV7-9
DNA: TGTGCCAGCAGCTTATTGTCCGGGGGGAACAATGAGCAGTTCTTC
CDR3: CASSLLSGGNNEQFF

D: TRBD1
J: TRBJ1-2
size: NA
V: TRBV30
DNA: TGTGCCTGCAGTCCATCAGGGGGCAACTATGGCTACACCTTC
CDR3: CACSPSGGNYGYTF

D: NA
J: TRBJ2-5
size: few
V: TRBV7-3
DNA: TGTGCCAGCAGCGCAGAAAGGCGGGAGACCCAGTACTTC
CDR3: CASSAERRETQYF

D: NA
J: TRBJ2-5
size: NA
V: TRBV30
DNA: TGTGCCCATGGAGGGGGGAGGGAGACCCAGTACTTC
CDR3: CAHGGGRETQYF

D: NA
J: TRBJ1-2
size: NA
V: TRBV27
DNA: TGTGCCAGCAGTGTAACCGGGACATCCCCCTATGGCTACACCTTC
CDR3: CASSVTGTSPYGYTF

D: NA
J: TRBJ2-5
size: few
V: TRBV19
DNA: TGTGCCACCGCTCGGGGGAACCAAGAGACCCAGTACTTC
CDR3: CATARGNQETQYF

D: NA
J: TRBJ2-7
size: NA
V: TRBV6-6
DNA: TGTGCCAGCAGTCGACTCGGCCCCGAGCAGTACTTC
CDR3: CASSRLGPEQYF

D: NA
J: TRBJ1-2
size: NA
V: TRBV5-1
DNA: TGCGCCAGCAGCAACCCGACGGTCTATGGCTACACCTTC
CDR3: CASSNPTVYGYTF

D: NA
J: TRBJ1-4
size: NA
V: TRBV6-1
DNA: TGTGCCAGTTTCAGGGTTTCTGGTGAAAAACTGTTTTTT
CDR3: CASFRVSGEKLFF

D: NA
J: TRBJ1-3
size: few
V: TRBV28
DNA: TGTGCCAGCAGGATACGCAGGGCTGGAAACACCATATATTTT
CDR3: CASRIRRAGNTIYF

D: NA
J: TRBJ1-2
size: NA
V: TRBV16
DNA: TGTGCCAGCAGCAAATCCGAGGGACTGTTTTATGGCTACACCTTC
CDR3: CASSKSEGLFYGYTF

D: TRBD1
J: TRBJ1-1
size: few
V: TRBV18
DNA: TGTGCCAGCTCACCCTACAATACAGGGGAGAACACTGAAGCTTTCTTT
CDR3: CASSPYNTGENTEAFF

D: NA
J: TRBJ1-3
size: few
V: TRBV10-3
DNA: TGTGCCATCGGTGAGAAAAACTCTGGAAACACCATATATTTT
CDR3: CAIGEKNSGNTIYF

D: NA
J: TRBJ1-1
size: NA
V: TRBV19
DNA: TGTGCCAGTAGTCCCTCGGACAGAGCTCCGAACACTGAAGCTTTCTTT
CDR3: CASSPSDRAPNTEAFF

D: TRBD2
J: TRBJ2-3
size: NA
V: TRBV5-1
DNA: TGCGCCAGCAGCTTAACCTCACCAGCGGGGGGGGATTCGCGCACAGATACGCAGTATTTT
CDR3: CASSLTSPAGGDSRTDTQYF

D: NA
J: TRBJ2-2
size: NA
V: TRBV5-1
DNA: TGCGCCAGCAGCCCCGTAGCTAGCGAGAACACCGGGGAGCTGTTTTTT
CDR3: CASSPVASENTGELFF

D: NA
J: TRBJ1-6
size: few
V: TRBV6-6
DNA: TGTGCCACCGCGGGTGCAGGGGTTACGGTGTCACCCCTCCACTTT
CDR3: CATAGAGVTVSPLHF

D: NA
J: TRBJ2-2
size: NA
V: TRBV4-1
DNA: TGCGCCAGCAGCCAGACGACCGCGAACACCGGGGAGCTGTTTTTT
CDR3: CASSQTTANTGELFF

D: TRBD1
J: TRBJ1-6
size: NA
V: TRBV7-8
DNA: TGTGCCAGCAGCTTAGTTGGACAGGGGAATTCACCCCTCCACTTT
CDR3: CASSLVGQGNSPLHF

D: NA
J: TRBJ2-7
size: NA
V: TRBV28
DNA: TGTGCCAGCAGTTTTGATCCGTCTGGGGGAACCTACGAGCAGTACTTC
CDR3: CASSFDPSGGTYEQYF

D: NA
J: TRBJ2-3
size: NA
V: TRBV5-1
DNA: TGCGCCAGCAGCTTGGATCACATCAGAGGGTACACAGATACGCAGTATTTT
CDR3: CASSLDHIRGYTDTQYF

D: TRBD2
J: TRBJ2-2
size: NA
V: TRBV5-1
DNA: TGCGCCAGCAGCTCGTTAGTAGCGGGGGATACCGGGGAGCTGTTTTTT
CDR3: CASSSLVAGDTGELFF

D: NA
J: TRBJ2-7
size: NA
V: TRBV9
DNA: TGTGCCAGCAGCGTAGTGCTCTACGAGCAGTACTTC
CDR3: CASSVVLYEQYF

D: NA
J: TRBJ2-4
size: once
V: TRBV11-2
DNA: TGTGCCAGCAGCTTGACAGAAAGTACCAAAAACATTCAGTACTTC
CDR3: CASSLTESTKNIQYF

D: NA
J: TRBJ2-3
size: NA
V: TRBV4-1
DNA: TGCGCCAGCAGCCAAGGATTCATTACTTCATCAGATACGCAGTATTTT
CDR3: CASSQGFITSSDTQYF

D: NA
J: TRBJ1-2
size: NA
V: TRBV5-1
DNA: TGCGCCAGCAGCTTGGTTGGGCGGGACTATGGCTACACCTTC
CDR3: CASSLVGRDYGYTF

D: TRBD1
J: TRBJ2-5
size: once
V: TRBV5-1
DNA: TGCGCCAGCAGTACCCTTGACAGGGGCCAAGAGACCCAGTACTTC
CDR3: CASSTLDRGQETQYF

D: NA
J: TRBJ1-2
size: NA
V: TRBV6-5
DNA: TGTGCCAGCAGTTACACGTACCAGGGTTATGGCTACACCTTC
CDR3: CASSYTYQGYGYTF

D: NA
J: TRBJ2-1
size: NA
V: TRBV9
DNA: TGTGCCAGCAGCGACCCCTCGAGCTCCTACAATGAGCAGTTCTTC
CDR3: CASSDPSSSYNEQFF

D: TRBD1
J: TRBJ1-5
size: NA
V: TRBV7-9
DNA: TGTGCCAGCAGTCTAGAGGGACAGAGTAATCAGCCCCAGCATTTT
CDR3: CASSLEGQSNQPQHF

D: NA
J: TRBJ2-5
size: NA
V: TRBV10-3
DNA: TGTGCCATCAGGGAACAAGAGACCCAGTACTTC
CDR3: CAIREQETQYF

D: NA
J: TRBJ1-4
size: NA
V: TRBV30
DNA: TGTGCCTGGAGTACCCTTCTCGAACGTAATGAAAAACTGTTTTTT
CDR3: CAWSTLLERNEKLFF

D: NA
J: TRBJ1-1
size: NA
V: TRBV7-6
DNA: TGTGCCAGCAGCTCAAGACAGGAGGAAACTGAAGCTTTCTTT
CDR3: CASSSRQEETEAFF

D: NA
J: TRBJ1-6
size: NA
V: TRBV27
DNA: TGTGCCAGCAGTCCACGGTCCACAAATTCACCCCTCCACTTT
CDR3: CASSPRSTNSPLHF

D: TRBD1
J: TRBJ2-3
size: NA
V: TRBV6-4
DNA: TGTGCCAGCAGTGGGACAGGGACAGATACGCAGTATTTT
CDR3: CASSGTGTDTQYF